Ten or more counts support the clone carrying this T cell receptor beta chain. The antigen is not known. The study enrolled patients aged 18 to 65 with newly diagnosed hyperthyroidism of under 2 months' duration. Those patients with uncontrolled infection, other autoimmune disease, pregnancy or lactation were excluded. The investigators amplified TCR beta CDR3 regions from RNA transcripts. During a first-round RT-PCR of the TCR CDR3, the HTBI primer set was used. A single record per CDR3 protein comes from TCRdb applying MiXCR to the multiplex PCR reads. This table has about 510,000 distinct CDR3 sequences, 14% appearing once. The data belong to a study of T cells in Graves' hyperthyroidism and ophthalmopathy. Study observations and caveats: Blood also carried most thyroid clonotypes expanded above 0.001.

V gave up 0 bases and J gave up 2 bases; unmatched junction bases: 9. This CDR3 is built from 17 residues. Germline loops: CDR1 SGHAT, CDR2 FQNNGV. Sequences were obtained from blood. V usage is TRBV11-2 and J usage is TRBJ2-7, with 8 nucleotides matching TRBD2. This receptor was identified in a woman between 40 and 50 years old with Graves' hyperthyroidism. The CDR3 bases are TGTGCCAGCAGCTTAGAAGGGGTAGCGGGACCTACCTACGAGCAGTACTTC. This gives the protein CASSLEGVAGPTYEQYF.